This TCR beta chain was sequenced in a study of identical twins. Notes on the study in general: Zero-insertion analyses were open to partial confounding by invariant MAIT and iNKT cells. Models predicted less out-of-frame TCR alpha sharing in monozygotic twins than was found. Twin pairs had excess sharing that was weaker in beta out-of-frame sequences.

TCRdb passed the 5' RACE reads through MiXCR, listing each CDR3 protein once. This sample yields a few hundred thousand distinct CDR3 sequences, of which 9% are seen a single time; 8.5% to 10% belongs to the top ten. Notes on this clonotype: Its antigen is undetermined.

Trimming took 7 bases from V and 4 from J, leaving 17 bases between them. The CDR3 runs 15 residues. Sequenced: naive T cells sorted from blood. The V and J genes are TRBV12-3 or TRBV12-4 and TRBJ2-1; maybe TRBD2 (6 bases). The receptor was isolated from a woman aged 45-60 years in good health. The CDR3 is CASTFTGVPYNEQFF. CDR3 nucleotide sequence: TGTGCCAGCACCTTTACGGGGGTCCCTTACAATGAGCAGTTCTTC.